This T cell receptor (beta chain) was retrieved from a study of OX40 agonist ivuxolimab in advanced cancers. TCRdb keeps only in-frame clones here, not all; method: immunoSEQ multiplex PCR. This repertoire shows fewer than 90,000 clones, around 87% found once; its top ten account for 0.2% to 0.3%. Germline loops: CDR1 SGHRS, CDR2 YFSETQ. The CDR3 has 16 residues. Unmatched junction bases numbered 8, after V lost 3 bases and J lost 4 bases. Sequences were derived from CD4+ or CD8+ T cells sorted from blood, sampled in a trial of the OX40 agonist ivuxolimab. The source of this sequence is an adult with an advanced solid tumor such as melanoma, head and neck, liver or kidney cancer. This chain links TRBV5-1 with TRBJ2-3; 10 bases align to TRBD2. CDR3 residues: CASSSPSGSIADTQYF. The CDR3 DNA reads TGCGCCAGCAGCTCACCTAGCGGGAGTATAGCAGATACGCAGTATTTT.